This T cell receptor beta chain is from a study of CXCR3-negative and CXCR3-positive naive CD8 T cells. Naive CD8+ T cells showed a CD45RO-CCR7+CD27+CD95- phenotype. UMI labels and 5' RACE were used to prepare the TRB cDNA libraries. TCRdb derives one entry per CDR3 protein from the 5' RACE reads, leaving out DNA. The repertoire shows about 130,000 distinct CDR3 sequences; the top ten hold 0.29%. Sample: naive CXCR3- CD8+ T cells from blood. The subset is: CD45RO-CCR7+CD27+CD95- naive CD8+ T cells lacking CXCR3 (TNR3-). The origin of this receptor is a human donor in good health. Some clones in this sample may be carry-over from other donors' samples.

CDR3 region: CASSEDRGEQYF. The genes are TRBV5-1 and TRBJ2-7; the TCRdb D gene call, TRBD1, has no DNA to confirm it. There are 12 residues in the CDR3. CDR1 SGHRS and CDR2 YFSETQ come from the germline V gene.